A selection of T cell receptor beta chains follows, all from one sample in a study of blood T cell repertoires in COVID-19. Using immunoSEQ multiplex PCR, the repertoire was profiled, and TCRdb retains in-frame clones only, with some absent. This table has around 230,000 clones, 81% appearing once. The sample comprised peripheral blood. These TCRs come from a woman of 80 years or more with acute or convalescent COVID-19. The CDR3 runs from the conserved cysteine through the conserved F or W. D genes are given only for firm matches. Only some rows state a clone size, as once, few, many or a class for expanded clones.

CDR3nt,CDR3aa,abundance,d_gene,j_gene,v_gene
TGCGCCAGCAGCCCAACGACTACCTCCTACGAGCAGTACTTC,CASSPTTTSYEQYF,once,.,TRBJ2-7,TRBV5-1
TGTGCCACCAGCAGAGGAGACAGGGTGGGAACTGAAGCTTTCTTT,CATSRGDRVGTEAFF,.,TRBD1,TRBJ1-1,TRBV15
TGTGCCAGTAGTTCCCAAGGGGCCACAGATACGCAGTATTTT,CASSSQGATDTQYF,.,.,TRBJ2-3,TRBV19
TGTGCCAGTAGTGTCACAGGGGGCAATCAGCCCCAGCATTTT,CASSVTGGNQPQHF,few,TRBD1,TRBJ1-5,TRBV19
TGTGCCAGCAGCTTGCCGAAGGGACAGGGGGCCGGCTACACCTTC,CASSLPKGQGAGYTF,.,TRBD1,TRBJ1-2,TRBV5-6
TGTGCCAGCAGTACCGGGGGGCTGTACGAGCAGTACTTC,CASSTGGLYEQYF,.,.,TRBJ2-7,TRBV6-6
TGCGCCAGCAGCTTGGCCCCAGGGGGGCTTCAAGAGACCCAGTACTTC,CASSLAPGGLQETQYF,.,.,TRBJ2-5,TRBV5-1
TGTGCCAGTAGTATAGACAGGGTCCTCCCTCATCAGCCCCAGCATTTT,CASSIDRVLPHQPQHF,.,.,TRBJ1-5,TRBV19
TGTGCCAGCAGTTACATGGCGGGAGGGCCCCACGAGCAGTACTTC,CASSYMAGGPHEQYF,.,TRBD2,TRBJ2-7,TRBV6-5
TGTGCCAGCAGCCCCAGGGGGATCCGGGATACGCAGTATTTT,CASSPRGIRDTQYF,.,TRBD1,TRBJ2-3,TRBV14
TGTGCCAGTAGCCTCGTACAAGGACAGGGACAAGCTTTCTTT,CASSLVQGQGQAFF,few,TRBD1,TRBJ1-1,TRBV19
.,CASTSGSGYTF,.,.,TRBJ1-2,TRBV19
TGCAGCACCTGGGACACAATCTATGGCTACACCTTC,CSTWDTIYGYTF,.,.,TRBJ1-2,TRBV29-1
TGTGCCAGCAGCCAATCACTAGCGGGGGCCAAGCAGTACTTC,CASSQSLAGAKQYF,.,TRBD2,TRBJ2-7,TRBV3-1/TRBV3-2
TGTGCCAGCAGTAGACAGGGGACTAATGAAAAACTGTTTTTT,CASSRQGTNEKLFF,.,TRBD1,TRBJ1-4,TRBV6-5
TGCAGCGTTGAAACAGGGGGGACTGAAGCTTTCTTT,CSVETGGTEAFF,.,TRBD1,TRBJ1-1,TRBV29-1
TGCGCCAGCAGACCTACTGAGGGATTGAACACTGAAGCTTTCTTT,CASRPTEGLNTEAFF,.,.,TRBJ1-1,TRBV4-1
TGCGCCAGCAGCGACAGGGGGTTATACGCAGATACGCAGTATTTT,CASSDRGLYADTQYF,once,TRBD1,TRBJ2-3,TRBV5-1
TGCGCCAGCAAACAGGACGCAACTAATGAAAAACTGTTTTTT,CASKQDATNEKLFF,.,.,TRBJ1-4,TRBV5-1
TGTGCCAGCAGTCCCGGAGGTGGGTTGGGTGCTTTCTTT,CASSPGGGLGAFF,.,.,TRBJ1-1,TRBV11-2
TGTGCCAGCAGCCACTCCGGGGTAGGGACTGAAGCTTTCTTT,CASSHSGVGTEAFF,.,.,TRBJ1-1,TRBV6-6
TGTGCCAGCTCACCACCGGGCGCCGAATCCTACAATGAGCAGTTCTTC,CASSPPGAESYNEQFF,few,.,TRBJ2-1,TRBV18
TGCAGCGTCGCTCCAGGGGGTGGCACTGAAGCTTTCTTT,CSVAPGGGTEAFF,once,TRBD1,TRBJ1-1,TRBV29-1
TGTGCCAGCTACCCGCGGGGGACAGGGGCTGCAGATACGCAGTATTTT,CASYPRGTGAADTQYF,.,TRBD1,TRBJ2-3,TRBV11-2
TGTGCCAGCAGCTTAGGGCTAGTCGGGCAGTACTTC,CASSLGLVGQYF,.,.,TRBJ2-7,TRBV7-2
TGCGCCAGCAGCCAAGATCCGGGACAGGTCTATGGCTACACCTTC,CASSQDPGQVYGYTF,.,TRBD1,TRBJ1-2,TRBV4-1
TGTGCCAGTAGTATAACTAGCGGGAGTAGGCACAATGAGCAGTTCTTC,CASSITSGSRHNEQFF,.,TRBD2,TRBJ2-1,TRBV19
TGTGCCAGCCACAGCGGGAGCGGTTCTCCTGGGGCCAACGTCCTGACTTTC,CASHSGSGSPGANVLTF,few,TRBD2,TRBJ2-6,TRBV9
TGTGCCAGCTGCTATCAGACAGGGGGATGGGGAGAGACCCAGTACTTC,CASCYQTGGWGETQYF,.,TRBD1,TRBJ2-5,TRBV28
TGTGCCAGCAGCCGTACAGGTGGAAACACCATATATTTT,CASSRTGGNTIYF,.,.,TRBJ1-3,TRBV7-2
TGTGCCAGTAGTTATAAAACAGGGAACTATGGCTACACCTTC,CASSYKTGNYGYTF,.,.,TRBJ1-2,TRBV19
TGCAGCGTCAGGACAGGGGGCAATACTGAAGCTTTCTTT,CSVRTGGNTEAFF,.,TRBD1,TRBJ1-1,TRBV29-1